The 14 T cell receptor beta chains below come from one sample, sequenced in a study of shared clonotypes between healthy human individuals (dated by TCRdb to about 2020). The library was made by the immunoSEQ multiplex PCR assay. What TCRdb holds here is the immuneACCESS table cut down to in-frame rearrangements. Part of the clones is not present; checked against another copy, under half of the missing clones reflect an unresolved V gene, and the others are unexplained. In this sample the table shows about 1 million clones, 75% of which occur a single time. The top ten clonotypes cover about 1.5% of the sample. The source material was memory CD4+ T cells sorted from blood. Sample cell subset or site, as interpreted from the label and publication: CD45RA-negative fraction. Every receptor here comes from a man younger than 30 in good health.

V gene TRBV4-1 combines with J gene TRBJ2-5, with 7 positions matching TRBD1. The CDR3 loop spans 16 amino acids. CDR1 is MGHRA, CDR2 YSYEKL, per germline. Germline trimming cut 1 base from V and 4 bases from J; bases unmatched to any gene: 9. The CDR3 spells CASSQGDRKGLETQYF. DNA for the CDR3: TGCGCCAGCAGCCAAGGGGACAGAAAAGGGTTAGAGACCCAGTACTTC.

The chain recombines TRBV7-3 with TRBJ2-7; weak D call: TRBD2 (6 bases). CDR1 is SGHTA and CDR2 is FQGTGA in the germline V gene. CDR3 length: 12 residues. V was trimmed by 4 bases and J by 7 bases, leaving 11 bases between them. CDR3 in amino acids: CASSSPGGEQYF. The DNA of the CDR3 is TGTGCCAGCAGCTCACCCGGGGGTGAGCAGTACTTC.

The gene calls are TRBV5-4 and TRBJ1-5; D possibly corresponds to TRBD1 (6 bases). CDR1 SGHNT and CDR2 YYREEE come from the germline V gene (reference sequence). This CDR3 comprises 16 residues. Trimming stripped 2 bases from V and 5 bases from J, with 17 bases between. In DNA form, the CDR3 reads TGTGCCAGCAGCTTTGAGGGCAAGGGGGGCGATCAGCCCCAGCATTTT. Translating gives CASSFEGKGGDQPQHF.

This clone was recorded only once. The chain has TRBV30 and TRBJ1-4, with 8 bases identical to TRBD1. Germline CDR1 and CDR2: GTSNPN and SVGIG (reference sequence). CDR3 length equals 15 residues. With 6 bases clipped from V and 10 bases from J, the junction kept 16 bases outside the gene matches. The CDR3 sequence: CACFTVQGASGKLFF. For the CDR3, the DNA is TGTGCCTGCTTCACCGTTCAGGGGGCCAGTGGAAAACTGTTTTTT.

The chain couples TRBV11-2 to TRBJ2-5; the match to TRBD2 covers 11 bases. J was trimmed by 5 bases and V by 2 bases; bases with no gene match: 4. Germline CDR1 and CDR2: SGHAT and FQNNGV. CDR3 length equals 15 residues. The CDR3 bases are TGTGCCAGCAGCTTACTAGCGGGGGGAATGGAGACCCAGTACTTC. Its translation is CASSLLAGGMETQYF.

Regarding this clone: The same CDR3 also results from other DNA sequences found in this sample. V usage is TRBV2 and J usage is TRBJ2-3; D is unresolved. CDR3 length: 11 residues. The V gene's germline CDR1 is SNHLY and CDR2 FYNNEI. The V end lost 4 bases, the J end lost 2 bases, and 1 base lay between the germline ends. The CDR3 DNA is TGTGCCAGCAGTGTCACAGATACGCAGTATTTT. Encoded protein: CASSVTDTQYF.

This chain connects TRBV6-5 to TRBJ2-7; D uncertain. V was cut by 2 bases and J by 7 bases, with 6 bases left in between. Germline V gene sequence: CDR1 MNHEY, CDR2 SVGAGI. The CDR3 covers 11 residues. CDR3 protein: CASSYKTEQYF. The DNA for the CDR3 is TGTGCCAGCAGTTACAAGACAGAGCAGTACTTC.

The genes are TRBV20-1 and TRBJ2-3; unclear D gene. V was shortened by 4 bases and J by 7 bases, with 6 bases between the two germline ends. CDR3 size: 10 residues. Germline CDR1 and CDR2: DFQATT and SNEGSKA (reference sequence). DNA for the CDR3: TGCAGTGCTATACTTCATACGCAGTATTTT. Amino acids: CSAILHTQYF.

The chain carries TRBV7-9 and TRBJ1-6, with TRBD1 as a possible D gene (6 bases). CDR1 SEHNR and CDR2 FQNEAQ come from the germline V gene (reference sequence). Between the trimmed V and J ends, which lost 5 bases and 13 bases, there was a span of 15 bases. The CDR3 extends over 13 amino acids. In nucleotides, the CDR3 is TGTGCCAGCAGCGGGGGCAGTGAACCTCCCCTCCACTTT. This translates into CASSGGSEPPLHF.

V usage is TRBV9 and J usage is TRBJ1-4; maybe TRBD1 (6 bases). V was trimmed by 4 bases and J by 8 bases, leaving 21 bases between them. The CDR3 consists of 16 residues. Germline V gene sequence: CDR1 SGDLS, CDR2 YYNGEE. CDR3 loop: CASSPGAGALSEKLFF. CDR3 coding DNA: TGTGCCAGCAGCCCAGGGGCCGGGGCCCTCTCGGAAAAACTGTTTTTT.

The V and J genes are TRBV7-3 and TRBJ2-5; 9 bases align to TRBD1. Unmatched junction bases numbered 8, after V lost 5 bases and J lost 4 bases. The CDR3 extends over 15 amino acids. Germline V gives CDR1 SGHTA, CDR2 FQGTGA. The CDR3 nucleotides read TGTGCCAGCAGCGCTCAACCGGGACAGGGAGAGACCCAGTACTTC. Protein sequence: CASSAQPGQGETQYF.

The chain uses TRBV5-4 and TRBJ2-5; the match to TRBD1 covers 8 bases. The CDR3 length is 13 residues. The V segment lost 3 bases and the J segment 7 bases; nucleotides outside the gene matches: 5. Germline CDR1 and CDR2: SGHNT and YYREEE (reference sequence). The CDR3, as DNA: TGTGCCAGCAGCTCACAGGGGGTTTGGACCCAGTACTTC. This encodes CASSSQGVWTQYF. The whole variable domain, remainder taken from reference TRBV5-4 and TRBJ2-5, is ETGVTQSPTHLIKTRGQQVTLRCSSQSGHNTVSWYQQALGQGPQFIFQYYREEENGRGNFPPRFSGLQFPNYSSELNVNALELDDSALYLCASSSQGVWTQYFGPGTRLLVL.

The genes are TRBV7-6 and TRBJ2-2; 11 nucleotides match TRBD1. Losses at the gene ends were 3 bases for V and 4 bases for J; bases not matched to a gene: 4. The CDR3 spans 16 residues. Germline values: CDR1 SGHVS, CDR2 FNYEAQ. The CDR3 DNA follows: TGTGCCAGCAGCTTGGACAGGGGGCCGGGCACCGGGGAGCTGTTTTTT. Residues: CASSLDRGPGTGELFF. The whole variable domain, filled in from reference TRBV7-6 and TRBJ2-2, reads GAGVSQSPRYKVTKRGQDVALRCDPISGHVSLYWYRQALGQGPEFLTYFNYEAQQDKSGLPNDRFSAERPEGSISTLTIQRTEQRDSAMYRCASSLDRGPGTGELFFGEGSRLTVL.

The chain is built from TRBV28 and TRBJ1-5, with 7 bases fitting TRBD1. The germline gives CDR1 MDHEN, CDR2 SYDVKM. Trimming cost V 6 bases and J 6 bases; bases outside gene matches: 8. The CDR3 totals 14 residues. CDR3 sequence: CASSQGGQRQPQHF. The CDR3 DNA is TGTGCCAGCAGCCAGGGGGGGCAGCGTCAGCCCCAGCATTTT.